What follows are 15 T cell receptor beta chains derived from one specimen sequenced in a study of early T cells in non-severe SARS-CoV-2 infection. MiXCR was run by TCRdb on the 5' RACE reads, yielding one entry per CDR3 protein. The sample yields 50,000 to 60,000 distinct CDR3 sequences, approximately 10% seen once. The sequencing sample was made of whole blood. These receptors were collected from an adult who was a healthcare worker with PCR-confirmed SARS-CoV-2 infection or an uninfected control (not recorded which).

This clonotype occurred a few times. This chain uses TRBV27 with TRBJ2-7, with TRBD1 as a possible D gene (5 bases). Between the trimmed V and J ends, which lost 5 bases and 4 bases, there was a span of 9 bases. This CDR3 is built from 12 residues. Germline V gene data show CDR1 as MNHEY and CDR2 as SMNVEV (reference sequence). In DNA, the CDR3 is TGTGCCAGCAGTCGTTCAGGGTACGAGCAGTACTTC. It translates to CASSRSGYEQYF.

This clonotype was picked up many times. CDR3 bases: TGCAGCGTTGGTGACCAGGGAGGCCAGCCCCAGCATTTT. Its translation is CSVGDQGGQPQHF. This chain links TRBV29-1 with TRBJ1-5; possibly TRBD1 for D (5 bases). V lost 4 bases to trimming and J lost 7 bases, with 14 bases between them. Germline CDR1 is SQVTM and CDR2 is ANQGSEA. This CDR3 spans 13 amino acids.

A note on this clonotype: This clone may be a read error of a much larger clone one base away. The chain joins TRBV5-1 to TRBJ2-2, with 11 bases matching TRBD1. The germline gives CDR1 SGHRS, CDR2 YFSETQ. The CDR3 covers 16 residues. After removal of 7 bases from V and 5 bases from J, the junction contained 10 bases not matched to a gene. As DNA, the CDR3 is TGCGCCAGCGGCATTAGGACAGGGGGCGCGACCGGGGAGCTGTTTTTT. Amino acid sequence: CASGIRTGGATGELFF. The complete variable domain, with remaining parts taken from reference TRBV5-1 and TRBJ2-2, reads KAGVTQTPRYLIKTRGQQVTLSCSPISGHRSVSWYQQTPGQGLQFLFEYFSETQRNKGNFPGRFSGRQFSNSRSEMNVSTLELGDSALYLCASGIRTGGATGELFFGEGSRLTVL.

This rearrangement joins TRBV5-1 to TRBJ2-7; tentatively, D is TRBD1 or TRBD2 (6 bases each). The germline V gene encodes CDR1 SGHRS and CDR2 YFSETQ. Deletions cut 0 bases from V and 4 bases from J, with 14 bases between. The CDR3 has 15 amino acids. Here the CDR3 reads CASSLEQGGGYEQYF. The CDR3 region has the DNA TGCGCCAGCAGCTTGGAACAGGGCGGAGGGTACGAGCAGTACTTC.

CDR3 sequence reads: CASSPISRGTDTQYF. The CDR3 region has the DNA TGTGCCAGCAGTCCAATAAGCAGGGGTACAGATACGCAGTATTTT. V and J are TRBV6-6 and TRBJ2-3; a possible D gene is TRBD1 (6 bases). Trimming left V 5 bases short and J 3 bases short, with 15 bases between. CDR3 length equals 15 residues. Germline V gene lookup returns CDR1 MNHNY and CDR2 SVGAGI (reference sequence).

A word on this clonotype: The junction does not match germline at one end; this may be a read error. The gene calls are TRBV12-3 or TRBV12-4 and TRBJ2-6; no definite D call. This CDR3 has 14 amino acids. The CDR3: CTSSRTSGANVLTF. In DNA form, the CDR3 reads TGTACCAGCAGTCGAACCTCTGGGGCCAACGTCCTGACTTTC.

A few counts support this clonotype. The chain uses TRBV15 and TRBJ2-5; the D gene is possibly TRBD2 (5 bases). CDR1 is LNHNV and CDR2 is YYDKDF in the germline V gene (reference sequence). Trimming shortened V by 1 base and J by 2 bases, and 8 bases separated the two germline ends. The CDR3 length is 14 residues. The CDR3 sequence: CATSRAPGQETQYF. CDR3 nucleotides: TGTGCCACCAGCAGAGCCCCGGGGCAAGAGACCCAGTACTTC.

This clonotype showed up many times. This sequence joins TRBV5-1 and TRBJ2-1, with TRBD2 matching over 14 bases. CDR1 SGHRS and CDR2 YFSETQ come from the germline V gene. Trimming at V came to 4 bases and at J to 1 base, leaving 7 bases not matched to a gene. This CDR3 has 18 residues. The DNA for the CDR3 is TGCGCCAGCAGCGCGCGGACTAGCGGGGGGCCTTCCTACAATGAGCAGTTCTTC. It translates to CASSARTSGGPSYNEQFF.

The CDR3 is CASSPTGLGFDEQYF. The CDR3 nucleotides read TGTGCCAGCAGCCCGACAGGGTTGGGTTTTGACGAGCAGTACTTC. The chain carries TRBV28 and TRBJ2-7; TRBD1 matches at 7 bases. CDR1 and CDR2 from the germline V gene are MDHEN and SYDVKM. There are 15 residues in the CDR3. V lost 6 bases to trimming and J lost 5 bases; unmatched junction nucleotides: 13.

This clonotype showed up many times. The chain combines TRBV27 with TRBJ2-2; 7 bases align to TRBD1. CDR1 is MNHEY and CDR2 is SMNVEV in the germline V gene (reference sequence). V was clipped by 5 bases and J by 0 bases; unmatched bases: 15. This CDR3 has 19 amino acids. Here the CDR3 reads CASSLRDRVARPNTGELFF. In nucleotides, the CDR3 is TGTGCCAGCAGTCTCCGGGACAGAGTGGCCCGACCGAACACCGGGGAGCTGTTTTTT.

In its sample, this clonotype was seen many times. This chain uses TRBV4-1 with TRBJ2-3; D unresolved. The CDR3 loop spans 13 amino acids. The germline V gene encodes CDR1 MGHRA and CDR2 YSYEKL. Trimming took off 0 bases at V and 0 bases at J, with 1 base between the two ends. CDR3: CASSQESTDTQYF. In DNA form, the CDR3 reads TGCGCCAGCAGCCAAGAGAGCACAGATACGCAGTATTTT.

CDR3 region: CASSQFAQREGVRANEQFF. CDR3 sequence (DNA): TGTGCCAGCAGCCAATTCGCCCAGCGGGAGGGGGTTAGGGCCAATGAGCAGTTCTTC. The chain has TRBV3-1 and TRBJ2-1; 10 nucleotides match TRBD2. This CDR3 has 19 amino acids. CDR1 LGHDT and CDR2 YNNKEL come from the germline V gene (reference sequence). V lost 2 bases, J lost 6 bases, and 16 bases stayed unmatched.

The chain couples TRBV5-8 to TRBJ1-2; D possibly corresponds to TRBD1 (5 bases). This CDR3 is built from 16 residues. CDR1 SGHTS and CDR2 YDEGEE come from the germline V gene. The germline V and J ends were trimmed by 4 bases and 4 bases, with 20 bases remaining between them. CDR3 in amino acids: CASSRYRALRGYGYTF. The CDR3 DNA follows: TGTGCCAGCAGCAGATACCGGGCCCTTAGGGGCTATGGCTACACCTTC.

This clonotype was seen many times. The chain is built from TRBV29-1 and TRBJ2-7, with 7 bases fitting TRBD1. Germline CDR1 reads SQVTM; CDR2 reads ANQGSEA. The trim removed 5 bases at V and 2 bases at J, leaving 3 bases unmatched. The CDR3 runs to 12 residues. The CDR3 protein is CSVRDRAYEQYF. The CDR3 DNA reads TGCAGCGTTCGGGACAGAGCCTACGAGCAGTACTTC.

This clonotype was counted only a few times. V is TRBV24-1 and J is TRBJ1-1, with 7 bases identical to TRBD1. CDR3 size: 12 residues. Per germline, CDR1 KGHDR and CDR2 SFDVKD. With V trimmed by 5 bases and J by 5 bases, 1 base remained unmatched. CDR3 coding DNA: TGTGCCACCAGTGGACAGGGTACTGAAGCTTTCTTT. It encodes CATSGQGTEAFF.